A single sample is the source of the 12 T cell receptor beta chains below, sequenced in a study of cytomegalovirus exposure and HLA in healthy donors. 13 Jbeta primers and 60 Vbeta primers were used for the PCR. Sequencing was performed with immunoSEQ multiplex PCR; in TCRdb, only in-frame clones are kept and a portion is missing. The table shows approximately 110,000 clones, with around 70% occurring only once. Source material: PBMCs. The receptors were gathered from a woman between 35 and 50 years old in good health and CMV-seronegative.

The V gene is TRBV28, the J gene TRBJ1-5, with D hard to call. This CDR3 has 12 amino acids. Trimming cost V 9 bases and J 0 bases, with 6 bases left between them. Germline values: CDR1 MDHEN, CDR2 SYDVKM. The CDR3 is CARVYSNQPQHF. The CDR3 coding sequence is TGTGCCAGGGTCTATAGCAATCAGCCCCAGCATTTT.

In nucleotides, the CDR3 is TGTGCCAGCTCACCACGCCAGGGGCTAGGGAACACTGAAGCTTTCTTT. Its translation is CASSPRQGLGNTEAFF. This rearrangement joins TRBV18 to TRBJ1-1; a weak D match, TRBD1 (6 bases). Germline CDR1 is KGHSH and CDR2 is LQKENI. Trimming removed 1 base at V and 1 base at J, with 13 bases between. CDR3 size: 16 residues.

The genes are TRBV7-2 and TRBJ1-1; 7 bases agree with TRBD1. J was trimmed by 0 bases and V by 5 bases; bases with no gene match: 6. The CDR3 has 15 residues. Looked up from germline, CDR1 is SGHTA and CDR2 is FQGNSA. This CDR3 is CASSIWTGVNTEAFF. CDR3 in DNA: TGTGCCAGCAGCATCTGGACAGGCGTGAACACTGAAGCTTTCTTT. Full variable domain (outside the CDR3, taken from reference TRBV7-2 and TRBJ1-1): GAGVSQSPSNKVTEKGKDVELRCDPISGHTALYWYRQSLGQGLEFLIYFQGNSAPDKSGLPSDRFSAERTGGSVSTLTIQRTQQEDSAVYLCASSIWTGVNTEAFFGQGTRLTVV.

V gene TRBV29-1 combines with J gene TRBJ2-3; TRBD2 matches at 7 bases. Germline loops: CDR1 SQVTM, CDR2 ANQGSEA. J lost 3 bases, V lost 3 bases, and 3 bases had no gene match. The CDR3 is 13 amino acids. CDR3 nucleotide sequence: TGCAGCGTTGAGATTAGCGGGACAGATACGCAGTATTTT. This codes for CSVEISGTDTQYF.

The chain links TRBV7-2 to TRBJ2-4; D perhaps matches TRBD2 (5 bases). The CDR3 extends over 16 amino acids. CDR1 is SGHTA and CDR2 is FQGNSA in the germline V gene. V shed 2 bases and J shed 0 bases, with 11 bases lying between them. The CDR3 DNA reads TGTGCCAGCAGCTTATTTCGGGGAATAGCCAAAAACATTCAGTACTTC. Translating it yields CASSLFRGIAKNIQYF.

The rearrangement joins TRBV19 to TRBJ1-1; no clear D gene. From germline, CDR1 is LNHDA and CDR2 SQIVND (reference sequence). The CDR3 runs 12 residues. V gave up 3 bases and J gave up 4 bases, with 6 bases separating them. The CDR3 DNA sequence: TGTGCCAGTAGTATGTGGAGCACTGAAGCTTTCTTT. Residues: CASSMWSTEAFF.

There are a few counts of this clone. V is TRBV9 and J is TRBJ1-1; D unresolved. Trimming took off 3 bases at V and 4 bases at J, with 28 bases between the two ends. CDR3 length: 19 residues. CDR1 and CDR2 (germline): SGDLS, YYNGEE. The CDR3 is CASSDNKEDWMIGGTEAFF. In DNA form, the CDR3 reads TGTGCCAGCAGCGACAACAAGGAGGATTGGATGATCGGAGGCACTGAAGCTTTCTTT. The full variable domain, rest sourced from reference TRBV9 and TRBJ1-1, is DSGVTQTPKHLITATGQRVTLRCSPRSGDLSVYWYQQSLDQGLQFLIQYYNGEERAKGNILERFSAQQFPDLHSELNLSSLELGDSALYFCASSDNKEDWMIGGTEAFFGQGTRLTVV.

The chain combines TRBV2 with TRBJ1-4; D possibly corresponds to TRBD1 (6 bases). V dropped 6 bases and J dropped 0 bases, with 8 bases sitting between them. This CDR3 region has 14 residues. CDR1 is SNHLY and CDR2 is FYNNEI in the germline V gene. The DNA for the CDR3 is TGTGCCAGCAGGGACAGTTCAACTAATGAAAAACTGTTTTTT. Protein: CASRDSSTNEKLFF.

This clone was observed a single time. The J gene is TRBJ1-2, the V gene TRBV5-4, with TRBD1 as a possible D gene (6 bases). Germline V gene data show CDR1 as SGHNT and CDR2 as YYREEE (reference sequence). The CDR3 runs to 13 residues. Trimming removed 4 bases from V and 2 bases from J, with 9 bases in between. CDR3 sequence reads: CASSRGQNYGYTF. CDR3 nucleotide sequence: TGTGCCAGCAGCCGAGGACAGAACTATGGCTACACCTTC.

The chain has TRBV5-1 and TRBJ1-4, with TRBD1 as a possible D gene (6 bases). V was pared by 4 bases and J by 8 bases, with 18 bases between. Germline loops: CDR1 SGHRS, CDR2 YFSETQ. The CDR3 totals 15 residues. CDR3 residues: CASSPKGGGSEKLFF. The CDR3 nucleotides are TGCGCCAGCAGCCCTAAAGGGGGTGGGAGCGAAAAACTGTTTTTT. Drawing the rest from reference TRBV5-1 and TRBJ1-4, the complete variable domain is KAGVTQTPRYLIKTRGQQVTLSCSPISGHRSVSWYQQTPGQGLQFLFEYFSETQRNKGNFPGRFSGRQFSNSRSEMNVSTLELGDSALYLCASSPKGGGSEKLFFGSGTQLSVL.

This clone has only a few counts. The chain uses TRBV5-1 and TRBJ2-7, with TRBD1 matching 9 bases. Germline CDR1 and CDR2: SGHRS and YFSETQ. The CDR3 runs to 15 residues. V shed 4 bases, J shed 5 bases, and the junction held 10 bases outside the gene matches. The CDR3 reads CASSTSGTGYDEQYF. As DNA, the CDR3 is TGCGCCAGCAGCACCTCCGGGACAGGGTACGACGAGCAGTACTTC.

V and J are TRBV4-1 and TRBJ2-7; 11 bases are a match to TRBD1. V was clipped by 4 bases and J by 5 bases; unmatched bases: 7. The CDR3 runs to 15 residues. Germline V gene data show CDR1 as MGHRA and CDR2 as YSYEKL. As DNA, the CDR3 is TGCGCCAGCAGCCTTACGGACAGGGGGCCTAACGAGCAGTACTTC. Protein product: CASSLTDRGPNEQYF.